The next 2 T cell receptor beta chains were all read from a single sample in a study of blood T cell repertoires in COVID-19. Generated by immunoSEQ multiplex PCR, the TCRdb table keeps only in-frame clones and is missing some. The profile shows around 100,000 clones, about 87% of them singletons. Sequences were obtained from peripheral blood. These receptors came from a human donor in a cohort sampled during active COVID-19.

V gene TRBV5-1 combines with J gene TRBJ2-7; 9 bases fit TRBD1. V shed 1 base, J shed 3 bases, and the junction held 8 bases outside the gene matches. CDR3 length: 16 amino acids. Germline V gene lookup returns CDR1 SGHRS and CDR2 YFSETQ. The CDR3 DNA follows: TGCGCCAGCAGCTTGTTGGCCGGGACAGGGAACTACGAGCAGTACTTC. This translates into CASSLLAGTGNYEQYF.

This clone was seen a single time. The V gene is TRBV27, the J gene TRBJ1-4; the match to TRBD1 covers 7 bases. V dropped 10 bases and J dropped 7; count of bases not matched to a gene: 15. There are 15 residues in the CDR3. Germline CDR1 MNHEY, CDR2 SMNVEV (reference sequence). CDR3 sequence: CATRPGTVLIEKLFF. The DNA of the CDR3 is TGTGCCACCAGACCGGGGACAGTTCTTATTGAAAAACTGTTTTTT. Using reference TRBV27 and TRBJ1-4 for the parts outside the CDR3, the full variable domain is EAQVTQNPRYLITVTGKKLTVTCSQNMNHEYMSWYRQDPGLGLRQIYYSMNVEVTDKGDVPEGYKVSRKEKRNFPLILESPSPNQTSLYFCATRPGTVLIEKLFFGSGTQLSVL.